This passage covers 10 T cell receptor beta chains from one sample sequenced in a study of blood T cell repertoires in COVID-19. Using immunoSEQ multiplex PCR, the repertoire was profiled, and TCRdb retains in-frame clones only, with some absent. Among approximately 330,000 clones listed, 90% were seen once. Sequencing used peripheral blood. All receptors derive from a woman aged 40 to 49 with COVID-19, enrolled during active disease.

The rearrangement links TRBV7-8 to TRBJ1-4; TRBD1 matches 11 bases. This CDR3 region has 15 residues. The germline CDR1 and CDR2 sequences are SGHVS and FQNEAQ. V dropped 5 bases and J dropped 11; count of bases not matched to a gene: 10. This chain's CDR3 is CASSGPGQGGGKLFF. The DNA of the CDR3 is TGTGCCAGCAGCGGACCGGGACAGGGGGGAGGGAAACTGTTTTTT.

The chain recombines TRBV19 with TRBJ1-2; TRBD1 agrees at 8 bases. The CDR3 has 12 residues. V lost 7 bases to trimming and J lost 7 bases; unmatched junction nucleotides: 5. The germline V gene has CDR1 LNHDA and CDR2 SQIVND (reference sequence). CDR3 amino acids: CASTDRASGYTF. The CDR3 region has the DNA TGTGCCAGTACGGACAGGGCGAGTGGCTACACCTTC.

The gene calls are TRBV6-1 and TRBJ2-3; D remains unclear. The length of the CDR3 is 11 residues. The germline V gene has CDR1 MNHNS and CDR2 SASEGT. Trimming pared 2 bases from V and 6 bases from J, leaving 3 bases between. CDR3 nucleotide sequence: TGTGCCAGCAGTGAACGGGATACGCAGTATTTT. The encoded protein is CASSERDTQYF.

The chain couples TRBV5-1 to TRBJ2-7; TRBD1 aligns across 9 bases. In germline, CDR1 is SGHRS, CDR2 YFSETQ. The V and J ends lost 6 bases and 4 bases, in that order; junction bases with no gene match: 5. The CDR3 is 13 amino acids. The CDR3 loop reads CASTLDRGYEQYF. The CDR3 DNA sequence: TGCGCCAGCACCCTGGACAGGGGTTACGAGCAGTACTTC.

This chain connects TRBV4-1 to TRBJ2-4, with D tentatively TRBD2 (5 bases). The CDR3 loop spans 16 amino acids. From germline, CDR1 is MGHRA and CDR2 YSYEKL. V lost 2 bases and J lost 2, with 13 bases in between. The chain's CDR3 is CASSQPSSDPKNIQYF. DNA of the CDR3: TGCGCCAGCAGCCAACCTAGCAGCGATCCCAAAAACATTCAGTACTTC.

This chain connects TRBV7-8 to TRBJ1-5; 9 bases line up with TRBD1. CDR3 length: 15 residues. The germline V gene encodes CDR1 SGHVS and CDR2 FQNEAQ. J gave up 5 bases and V 4 bases, and 6 bases lay outside the gene matches. Written as DNA, the CDR3 is TGTGCCAGCAGCTGGGGACAGGGCGGAGATCAGCCCCAGCATTTT. This sequence encodes CASSWGQGGDQPQHF. The full variable domain, in which reference TRBV7-8 and TRBJ1-5 provide the parts outside the CDR3, is GAGVSQSPRYKVAKRGQDVALRCDPISGHVSLFWYQQALGQGPEFLTYFQNEAQLDKSGLPSDRFFAERPEGSVSTLKIQRTQQEDSAVYLCASSWGQGGDQPQHFGDGTRLSIL.

This clone has just one count. The rearrangement links TRBV6-1 to TRBJ2-5; no definite D call. V dropped 2 bases and J dropped 1 base, with 11 bases sitting between them. The CDR3 has 15 residues. Germline loops: CDR1 MNHNS, CDR2 SASEGT. CDR3 sequence (DNA): TGTGCCAGCAGTGAACTCCTGGGCCCCCAAGAGACCCAGTACTTC. Translated, it gives CASSELLGPQETQYF.

This chain connects TRBV5-1 to TRBJ2-7; possible D gene TRBD1, 5 bases. The ends were cut back, 4 bases at V and 6 bases at J, with 11 bases in the middle. This CDR3 is 12 amino acids long. The V gene's germline CDR1 is SGHRS and CDR2 YFSETQ. Here the CDR3 reads CASSHGRGEQYF. The CDR3 nucleotides read TGCGCCAGCAGCCACGGAAGGGGCGAGCAGTACTTC.

The chain recombines TRBV9 with TRBJ2-1, with 7 bases identical to TRBD2. There are 15 residues in the CDR3. CDR1 is SGDLS, CDR2 YYNGEE, per germline. The V segment lost 4 bases and the J segment 9 bases; nucleotides outside the gene matches: 13. Written as DNA, the CDR3 is TGTGCCAGCAGCCCCCCTGGGTGGGACTATAGTGAGCAGTTCTTC. Translation gives CASSPPGWDYSEQFF. Drawing the rest from reference TRBV9 and TRBJ2-1, the complete variable domain is DSGVTQTPKHLITATGQRVTLRCSPRSGDLSVYWYQQSLDQGLQFLIQYYNGEERAKGNILERFSAQQFPDLHSELNLSSLELGDSALYFCASSPPGWDYSEQFFGPGTRLTVL.

This clone was seen only once. V usage is TRBV29-1 and J usage is TRBJ2-3; D is ambiguous. With 3 bases removed from V and 2 bases from J, the gap between germline ends came to 3 bases. The germline V gene encodes CDR1 SQVTM and CDR2 ANQGSEA. The CDR3 spans 11 residues. The DNA of the CDR3 is TGCAGCGTTGACTCCACAGATACGCAGTATTTT. Translation: CSVDSTDTQYF.